This T cell receptor (beta chain) was recovered during a study of control samples from healthy donors and cancer patients. Here immunoSEQ multiplex PCR was the method, and the copy in TCRdb shows in-frame clones only, minus some. This sample yields around 70,000 clones, of which around 93% are seen a single time; approximately 3% belongs to the top ten. CDR1 is LNHDA, CDR2 SQIVND, per germline (reference sequence). Trimming removed 10 bases at V and 2 bases at J, with 11 bases between. This CDR3 spans 13 amino acids. Material: blood. The chain has TRBV19 and TRBJ2-2; D perhaps matches TRBD2 (6 bases). The receptor's source is a woman younger than 45 in good health. The CDR3 loop reads CATRRGNTGELFF. The CDR3 nucleotides read TGTGCCACCCGGCGGGGAAACACCGGGGAGCTGTTTTTT. The full variable domain, in which reference TRBV19 and TRBJ2-2 provide the parts outside the CDR3, is DGGITQSPKYLFRKEGQNVTLSCEQNLNHDAMYWYRQDPGQGLRLIYYSQIVNDFQKGDIAEGYSVSREKKESFPLTVTSAQKNPTAFYLCATRRGNTGELFFGEGSRLTVL.